Listed below are T cell receptor beta chains from one sample, sequenced in a study of blood T cell repertoires in COVID-19. Using immunoSEQ multiplex PCR, the repertoire was profiled, and TCRdb retains in-frame clones only, with some absent. This sample has about 230,000 clones; roughly 88% occur once, and the top ten carry 2% to 2.5%. Sample: peripheral blood. The source is a man aged 40-49 years who had recovered from COVID-19. CDR3s include the opening cysteine and the closing phenylalanine or tryptophan. Each record gives: V gene, CDR3 length, D gene, clone size, J gene, CDR3 protein, CDR3 DNA. A D gene is named only where the DNA matches it firmly. Expanded clones are given a class, and other clones once, few, many or no size at all.

>TRBV11-3|12|NA|NA|TRBJ2-7
CASSLNRREQYF
TGTGCCAGCAGCTTAAATCGGAGGGAGCAGTACTTC
>TRBV7-9|14|TRBD2|NA|TRBJ2-7
CASSPSGDYYEQYF
TGTGCCAGCAGCCCGAGCGGGGACTACTACGAGCAGTACTTC
>TRBV5-1|15|NA|NA|TRBJ1-6
CASSFQGPSNSPLHF
TGCGCCAGCAGCTTTCAGGGGCCGAGTAATTCACCCCTCCACTTT
>TRBV12-3/TRBV12-4|10|TRBD2|once|TRBJ2-1
CASGSGTEFF
TGTGCCAGCGGGAGCGGGACGGAGTTCTTC
>TRBV7-7|16|TRBD2|NA|TRBJ2-2
CASSPWTSGNTGELFF
TGTGCCAGCAGCCCGTGGACTAGCGGGAACACCGGGGAGCTGTTTTTT
>TRBV11-3|18|TRBD2|NA|TRBJ2-5
CASSPVGTSGGYQETQYF
TGTGCCAGCAGCCCGGTGGGTACTAGCGGGGGCTATCAAGAGACCCAGTACTTC
>TRBV5-1|14|TRBD1|few|TRBJ1-2
CASGPARGLDGYTF
TGCGCCAGCGGGCCTGCCAGGGGGCTAGATGGCTACACCTTC
>TRBV4-3|16|TRBD1|NA|TRBJ2-7
CASSQSTGWGSYEQYF
TGCGCCAGCAGCCAATCGACAGGGTGGGGCTCCTACGAGCAGTACTTC
>TRBV19|16|NA|NA|TRBJ2-6
CATKDRPASGANVLTF
TGTGCCACTAAGGACAGACCAGCCTCTGGGGCCAACGTCCTGACTTTC
>TRBV3-1/TRBV3-2|15|TRBD2|NA|TRBJ2-7
CASSQAAAGNYEQYF
TGTGCCAGCAGCCAAGCGGCAGCGGGGAACTACGAGCAGTACTTC
>TRBV19|16|NA|NA|TRBJ1-1
CASSIYPSQVNTEAFF
TGTGCCAGTAGTATCTACCCATCACAGGTGAACACTGAAGCTTTCTTT
>TRBV30|12|TRBD1|NA|TRBJ2-5
CAWSRQGETQYF
TGTGCCTGGAGCCGACAGGGGGAGACCCAGTACTTC
>TRBV6-2/TRBV6-3|15|NA|NA|TRBJ1-3
CASSYDTTSGNTIYF
TGTGCCAGCAGTTACGACACCACCTCTGGAAACACCATATATTTT
>TRBV30|13|NA|NA|TRBJ1-2
CAWNSYSNYGYTF
TGTGCCTGGAACTCGTACAGTAACTATGGCTACACCTTC
>TRBV6-2/TRBV6-3|17|TRBD1|NA|TRBJ2-2
CASSPTGGRGNTGELFF
TGTGCCAGCAGTCCAACAGGGGGCAGGGGAAACACCGGGGAGCTGTTTTTT
>TRBV7-9|14|TRBD1|NA|TRBJ2-3
CASSLWDRTDTQYF
TGTGCCAGCAGCCTCTGGGACAGAACAGATACGCAGTATTTT
>TRBV7-2|15|TRBD2|once|TRBJ2-7
CASSQGSGSSYEQYF
TGTGCCAGCAGCCAAGGAAGCGGGAGCTCCTACGAGCAGTACTTC
>TRBV5-4|14|NA|NA|TRBJ1-4
CASSRQDSNEKLFF
TGTGCCAGCAGCCGACAGGATAGTAATGAAAAACTGTTTTTT
>TRBV5-1|13|NA|NA|TRBJ1-3
CASRLKSGNTIYF
TGCGCCAGCAGACTTAAATCCGGAAACACCATATATTTT
>TRBV5-1|17|TRBD2|NA|TRBJ2-1
CASTGLAGESPYNEQFF
TGCGCCAGCACAGGACTAGCGGGAGAGAGCCCCTACAATGAGCAGTTCTTC
>TRBV5-4|14|TRBD1|NA|TRBJ1-1
CASSFRGPNTEAFF
TGTGCCAGCAGCTTTAGGGGGCCGAACACTGAAGCTTTCTTT
>TRBV7-9|16|TRBD1|NA|TRBJ2-1
CASSLDRGPSYNEQFF
TGTGCCAGCAGCTTAGACAGGGGCCCTTCCTACAATGAGCAGTTCTTC
>TRBV27|13|NA|NA|TRBJ2-7
CASSFRGGYEQYF
TGTGCCAGCAGTTTCCGGGGAGGTTACGAGCAGTACTTC
>TRBV6-6|15|TRBD1|NA|TRBJ1-1
CASTDRESVGTEAFF
TGTGCCAGCACAGACAGGGAGAGCGTCGGCACTGAAGCTTTCTTT
>TRBV5-4|16|TRBD2|once|TRBJ2-1
CASSPDSGGSYNEQFF
TGTGCCAGCAGCCCAGATAGCGGGGGCTCCTACAATGAGCAGTTCTTC
>TRBV5-4|12|NA|NA|TRBJ2-5
CASSYSGETQYF
TGTGCCAGTAGTTACAGTGGGGAGACCCAGTACTTC
>TRBV7-8|16|TRBD1|NA|TRBJ2-7
CASSSVRDSLGYEQYF
TGTGCCAGCAGCTCGGTCCGGGACAGCTTAGGCTACGAGCAGTACTTC